Here is one T cell receptor beta chain with its context. Its cognate antigen is unknown. The PCR contained 60 Vbeta and 13 Jbeta primers. Clones were read by immunoSEQ multiplex PCR, and TCRdb kept only the in-frame ones, dropping some. The sample has 200,000 or so clones; 84% are singletons. This record comes from a study of cytomegalovirus exposure and HLA in healthy donors. Study-level points and caveats: In a later analysis, DRB1 alleles had the most associated TCRs; HLA-C alleles the fewest. An Asian-associated ancestry cluster reportedly showed fewer N-insertions than the approximately 650-donor mean in a later analysis.

Unmatched junction bases numbered 6, after V lost 5 bases and J lost 5 bases. Germline-derived CDR1 and CDR2 are SGHAT and FQNNGV. The CDR3 contains 15 residues. The sample consisted of PBMCs. The rearrangement joins TRBV11-2 to TRBJ2-2; 9 positions agree with TRBD2. The origin of this receptor is a boy younger than 18 in good health and CMV-seronegative. CDR3 nucleotides: TGTGCCAGCAGCCCTTTGAGCGGGAGGACCGGGGAGCTGTTTTTT. It is translated as CASSPLSGRTGELFF.